A selection of T cell receptor beta chains follows, all from one sample in a study of T cells after yellow fever vaccination. TCRdb fed the 5' RACE reads into MiXCR, producing one record per CDR3 protein. Of around 590,000 distinct CDR3 sequences listed, 9% to 15% were seen once; the top ten hold more than 13%. Sequencing used PBMCs, obtained on the day of the yellow fever booster vaccination. The receptor source for this set is a man aged 25 to 45 who received the YFV17D yellow fever vaccine. The CDR3 runs from the conserved cysteine through the conserved F or W. The D gene is left open where the match is weak. The listing skips clone size in some rows; elsewhere it reads once, few, many or a size class.

>NA|TRBV5-5|TRBJ2-2|few
TGTGCCAGCAGCATCTTCGGAGATTCAAGGACCGGGGAGCTGTTTTTT
CASSIFGDSRTGELFF
>NA|TRBV5-1|TRBJ1-1|many
TGCGCCAGCATATCTGGAGGGTTGAACACTGAAGCTTTCTTT
CASISGGLNTEAFF
>TRBD2|TRBV9|TRBJ2-3|few
TGTGCCAGCAGCGGAGCGGGAGGCACAGATACGCAGTATTTT
CASSGAGGTDTQYF
>NA|TRBV7-2|TRBJ2-1|NA
TGTGCCAGCAGCCCAAGGCCCTGGTACAATGAGCAGTTCTTC
CASSPRPWYNEQFF
>TRBD2|TRBV7-2|TRBJ2-3|NA
TGTGCCAGCAGCTTAGCGCCCCATCTAGTGGCGGGAGGAGGGGATACGCAGTATTTT
CASSLAPHLVAGGGDTQYF
>TRBD2|TRBV4-3|TRBJ2-1|few
TGCGCCAGCGCCAAAGGGCTGGCTTCTTGGGAGGGCCACCACAATGAGCAGTTCTTC
CASAKGLASWEGHHNEQFF
>NA|TRBV5-1|TRBJ2-1|once
TGCGCCAGCAGCTTTGGACAGTTTGTCTCCCCTAATGAGCAGTTCTTC
CASSFGQFVSPNEQFF
>NA|TRBV7-2|TRBJ2-3|many
TGTGCCAGCAGCTCAACAGGGCTGAGGACAGATACGCAGTATTTT
CASSSTGLRTDTQYF
>NA|TRBV10-3|TRBJ1-2|few
TGTGCCGTCCAGGGACAATCCGGCTATGGCTACACCTTC
CAVQGQSGYGYTF
>TRBD2|TRBV4-2|TRBJ2-1|many
TGTGCCAGCAGCCAAAGCGGGAGGGCCGGCAATGAGCAGTTCTTC
CASSQSGRAGNEQFF
>NA|TRBV6-2/TRBV6-3|TRBJ1-1|NA
TGTGCCAGCAGTTACTCGAAATTCCCGGACAGAGAAGCTTTCTTT
CASSYSKFPDREAFF
>NA|TRBV5-1|TRBJ2-1|few
TGCGCCAGCAGCTTGGCGTCTAGCGATGAGCAGTTCTTC
CASSLASSDEQFF
>NA|TRBV9|TRBJ2-3|few
TGTGCCAGCAGCGTAGAGGGTCGGACAGATACGCAGTATTTT
CASSVEGRTDTQYF
>TRBD2|TRBV29-1|TRBJ2-1|NA
TGCAGCGTTGTGTTGGCTAGCGGGAGATACAATGAGCAGTTCTTC
CSVVLASGRYNEQFF
>TRBD2|TRBV7-2|TRBJ2-7|NA
TGTGCCAGCAGCAATAGCGGGAGCATCGAGCAGTACTTC
CASSNSGSIEQYF
>TRBD2|TRBV5-5|TRBJ2-7|NA
TGTGCCAGCAGCTTGGTTGCGGGAGTCAACCACGAGCAGTACTTC
CASSLVAGVNHEQYF
>NA|TRBV20-1|TRBJ2-1|NA
TGCAGTGCTAGAGACTTCCCTGGGAATGAGCAGTTCTTC
CSARDFPGNEQFF
>NA|TRBV20-1|TRBJ1-5|NA
TGCAGTGCTAGAGATCGGGGGAAAAGCAATCAGCCCCAGCATTTT
CSARDRGKSNQPQHF
>TRBD1|TRBV29-1|TRBJ2-3|few
TGCAGCGCCTTGACAGGGGGACTCGGGGATACGCAGTATTTT
CSALTGGLGDTQYF
>TRBD2|TRBV6-2/TRBV6-3|TRBJ2-7|NA
TGTGCCAGCTTGGTCCGTGGGCTAGCGGGAGCCTCGGACGAGCAGTACTTC
CASLVRGLAGASDEQYF
>NA|TRBV5-1|TRBJ2-7|few
TGCGCCAGCTCCGCCAGTGTCTACGAGCAGTACTTC
CASSASVYEQYF
>NA|TRBV11-2|TRBJ1-2|few
TGTGCCAGCAGCTTACTGGGGGGTGGCTATGGCTACACCTTC
CASSLLGGGYGYTF
>TRBD1|TRBV6-1|TRBJ2-1|few
TGTGCCAGCAACTATGGGACAGGAAAGAATGAGCAGTTCTTC
CASNYGTGKNEQFF
>NA|TRBV7-3|TRBJ2-1|NA
TGTGCCAGCAGCCTCTCTCTCCCGTTGCCTTACAATGAGCAGTTCTTC
CASSLSLPLPYNEQFF
>NA|TRBV6-5|TRBJ2-7|few
TGTGCCAGCAGTTACTCGAACGGGGGGCGCTTCAACGAGCAGTACTTC
CASSYSNGGRFNEQYF
>NA|TRBV18|TRBJ1-5|few
TGTGCCAGCTCACCTGGGGCAGTGGAAAGATATTTT
CASSPGAVERYF
>NA|TRBV24-1|TRBJ2-7|NA
TGTGCCCCCAGTAGGGATTACGAGCAGTACTTC
CAPSRDYEQYF
>TRBD1|TRBV2|TRBJ2-5|few
TGTGCCAGCGCCCGTCAGGGGGCGGTCCAAGAGACCCAGTACTTC
CASARQGAVQETQYF
>NA|TRBV25-1|TRBJ1-6|NA
TGTGCCAGCAGTGATGAACGGGTTTTCAATTCACCCCTCCACTTT
CASSDERVFNSPLHF
>NA|TRBV5-1|TRBJ2-7|few
TGCGCCAGCAGCTTAACAGAGTACTCCTACGAGCAGTACTTC
CASSLTEYSYEQYF
>NA|TRBV4-3|TRBJ1-6|NA
TGCGCCAGCAGCCAAGATCTGGGGACCGCGAGCACCCTCCACTTT
CASSQDLGTASTLHF
>NA|TRBV7-9|TRBJ2-1|few
TGTGCCAGCACCGGGGGGCGCGGGAATGAGCAGTTCTTC
CASTGGRGNEQFF
>TRBD2|TRBV28|TRBJ2-7|NA
TGTGCCAGCAGTTCCATAGCGGGACGAAGCTCCTACGAGCAGTACTTC
CASSSIAGRSSYEQYF
>TRBD2|TRBV18|TRBJ2-3|few
TGTGCCAGCTCGCCGGGACTAGCGGGCGGATTAGATACGCAGTATTTT
CASSPGLAGGLDTQYF
>NA|TRBV7-9|TRBJ2-5|NA
TGTGCCAGCAGCTTACAGGCCTCGGCTCGGGAGACCCAGTACTTC
CASSLQASARETQYF
>TRBD2|TRBV20-1|TRBJ2-7|NA
TGCAGTGCTAGTTTGTCAGCGGGAGGGGCGAGCTCCTACGAGCAGTACTTC
CSASLSAGGASSYEQYF
>NA|TRBV18|TRBJ1-1|few
TGTGCCAGCTCACCGTCGGACGGGAACACTGAAGCTTTCTTT
CASSPSDGNTEAFF
>TRBD1|TRBV7-9|TRBJ2-3|NA
TGTGCCAGCCTCCGGGACAGGGTCATAGATACGCAGTATTTT
CASLRDRVIDTQYF
>TRBD2|TRBV7-9|TRBJ2-5|NA
TGTGCCAGCAGCTACACGCGGGGGGCGTGGGAGACCCAGTACTTC
CASSYTRGAWETQYF
>TRBD2|TRBV7-3|TRBJ2-1|many
TGTGCCAGCAGCTTACGAGCGGGAGTGGCCCACAATGAGCAGTTCTTC
CASSLRAGVAHNEQFF
>TRBD2|TRBV7-8|TRBJ2-3|NA
TGTGCCAGCAGCTACCTCCTAGCGGGAACGCAGTATTTT
CASSYLLAGTQYF
>NA|TRBV7-9|TRBJ2-7|NA
TGTGCCAGCAGCTTCTTGGATAGAAACTACGAGCAGTACTTC
CASSFLDRNYEQYF
>TRBD2|TRBV28|TRBJ2-1|few
TGTGCCAGCAGTCGCCTCCCTAGCGGGCTAAGAGGGGAGCAGTTCTTC
CASSRLPSGLRGEQFF
>NA|TRBV7-2|TRBJ2-4|few
TGTGCCAGCAGCTTACAAGGGGGTCGAAACATTCAGTACTTC
CASSLQGGRNIQYF
>NA|TRBV28|TRBJ1-2|NA
TGTGCCAGCAGTTTTTCGGGGACATATGGCTACACCTTC
CASSFSGTYGYTF
>NA|TRBV25-1|TRBJ2-1|NA
TGTGCCAGCAGGGAGAGTAGTTTGTACAATGAGCAGTTCTTC
CASRESSLYNEQFF
>NA|TRBV20-1|TRBJ2-7|NA
TGCAGTGCGAGCGTTAAATACGAGCAGTACTTC
CSASVKYEQYF
>TRBD1|TRBV10-3|TRBJ1-1|NA
TGTGCCATCAGGAGGTCCCGGACAGGGGTTTGGAACACTGAAGCTTTCTTT
CAIRRSRTGVWNTEAFF
>NA|TRBV5-1|TRBJ2-1|few
TGCGCCAGCAGTGCATCCTATGAGCAGTTCTTC
CASSASYEQFF
>NA|TRBV5-1|TRBJ1-1|NA
TGCGCCAGCAGCTTGACCCCCGGGACGAACACTGAAGCTTTCTTT
CASSLTPGTNTEAFF
>TRBD2|TRBV6-1|TRBJ2-2|many
TGTGCCAGCAGAGGCGCTAGCGGGATCACCGGGGAGCTGTTTTTT
CASRGASGITGELFF
>TRBD1|TRBV2|TRBJ2-1|many
TGTGCCACCGGGACAGGGTTGGGTGAGCAGTTCTTC
CATGTGLGEQFF
>NA|TRBV30|TRBJ2-5|few
TGTGCCTGGATGTGGGGGAAGGCCCAGTACTTC
CAWMWGKAQYF
>NA|TRBV5-1|TRBJ2-7|NA
TGCGCCAGCAGCCTGGATGAAGTAAGGGGCGAGCAGTACTTC
CASSLDEVRGEQYF